The 11 T cell receptor beta chains given below trace back to one sample, sequenced in a study of T-cell memory formation after mild COVID-19. TCRdb independently ran MiXCR on the 5' RACE reads; one entry per CDR3 protein. The table lists about 340,000 distinct CDR3 sequences, 15% to 20% of them singletons. The sample was PBMCs or a T cell subset sorted from them (not recorded which). These receptors were obtained from a man aged 18 to 29 who had mild COVID-19 (a few samples of this study predate the infection). Cell type and time point are not known.

A few counts support this clonotype. The chain carries TRBV5-6 and TRBJ2-5, with a tentative D call TRBD2 (6 bases). V was pared by 9 bases and J by 5 bases, with 23 bases between. The CDR3 covers 15 residues. Germline V gene data show CDR1 as SGHDT and CDR2 as YYEEEE. The CDR3 coding sequence is TGTGCCACGGACCCGGGGGACCTAATTGGGGAGACCCAGTACTTC. This encodes CATDPGDLIGETQYF. Combining the CDR3 with reference TRBV5-6 and TRBJ2-5 gives the whole variable domain DAGVTQSPTHLIKTRGQQVTLRCSPKSGHDTVSWYQQALGQGPQFIFQYYEEEERQRGNFPDRFSGHQFPNYSSELNVNALLLGDSALYLCATDPGDLIGETQYFGPGTRLLVL.

This clonotype was seen more than once but under ten times. This chain joins TRBV7-3 and TRBJ2-1, with unresolved D. Germline CDR1 reads SGHTA; CDR2 reads FQGTGA. V was pared by 5 bases and J by 8 bases, with 13 bases between. The CDR3 totals 13 residues. This chain's CDR3 is CASSLNPSDEQFF. For the CDR3, the DNA is TGTGCCAGCAGCCTAAATCCTAGTGATGAGCAGTTCTTC.

This clonotype was seen only a few times. The rearrangement joins TRBV4-1 to TRBJ2-3, with D possibly being TRBD2 (6 bases). The CDR3 runs 14 residues. The V gene lost 6 bases and the J gene lost 2 bases, with 12 bases spanning the gap. Germline CDR1 MGHRA, CDR2 YSYEKL. This chain's CDR3 is CASRPGLFTDTQYF. For the CDR3, the DNA is TGCGCCAGCAGACCGGGACTCTTCACAGATACGCAGTATTTT.

This clonotype was detected only a few times. This chain connects TRBV25-1 to TRBJ2-5, with a weak D call TRBD1 (6 bases). The CDR3 loop spans 15 amino acids. The V end was cut by 7 bases, the J end by 3 bases, with 18 bases between. Germline V gene sequence: CDR1 MGHDK, CDR2 SYGVNS. In DNA, the CDR3 is TGTGCCAGCACTCCGCAAACAGGGAGAGAAGAGACCCAGTACTTC. It is translated as CASTPQTGREETQYF.

This clonotype appeared a few times. CDR3 region: CASSYGPSPLHF. The CDR3 DNA sequence: TGTGCCAGCAGTTACGGTCCTTCACCCCTCCACTTT. The rearrangement joins TRBV12-3 or TRBV12-4 to TRBJ1-6, with unresolved D. The CDR3 has 12 amino acids. With 4 bases removed from V and 9 bases from J, the gap between germline ends came to 7 bases.

This clonotype was seen at least ten times. This chain uses TRBV11-2 with TRBJ2-2; weak D call: TRBD2 (6 bases). V lost 3 bases to trimming and J lost 0 bases, with 14 bases between them. The CDR3 loop spans 17 amino acids. The germline gives CDR1 SGHAT, CDR2 FQNNGV. Written as DNA, the CDR3 is TGTGCCAGCAGCTTGGGGACTTGGATGACGAACACCGGGGAGCTGTTTTTT. This encodes CASSLGTWMTNTGELFF.

This clonotype was seen only a few times. The chain carries TRBV12-3 or TRBV12-4 and TRBJ1-1; D not resolved. V was pared by 2 bases and J by 5 bases, with 12 bases between. This CDR3 comprises 14 residues. The CDR3 region has the DNA TGTGCCAGCAGTTTATTAACCGGGAGGACTGAAGCTTTCTTT. Translated: CASSLLTGRTEAFF.

The CDR3 spells CASSLEGREYNEQFF. CDR3 nucleotide sequence: TGCGCCAGCAGCTTGGAGGGCAGAGAGTACAATGAGCAGTTCTTC. This chain joins TRBV5-1 and TRBJ2-1; D ambiguous. Germline V gene sequence: CDR1 SGHRS, CDR2 YFSETQ. Trimming left V 0 bases short and J 4 bases short, with 11 bases between. The CDR3 runs 15 residues.

V and J are TRBV6-2 or TRBV6-3 and TRBJ2-7, with D perhaps matching TRBD1 (5 bases). The CDR3 sequence is 14 residues long. V was pared by 6 bases and J by 6 bases, with 18 bases between. Germline values: CDR1 MNHEY, CDR2 SVGEGT. CDR3 DNA: TGTGCCAGCAGCCCGATACGCGCTGGGGCCGAGCAGTACGTC. Its protein product is CASSPIRAGAEQYV.

This clonotype has only a few counts. The chain recombines TRBV7-2 with TRBJ2-1, with 8 nucleotides matching TRBD2. The CDR3 contains 16 residues. The germline V gene encodes CDR1 SGHTA and CDR2 FQGNSA. Germline trimming cut 5 bases from V and 2 bases from J; bases unmatched to any gene: 8. The chain's CDR3 is CASSPPPAGAYNEQFF. Here the CDR3 DNA reads TGTGCCAGCAGCCCTCCCCCAGCGGGGGCCTACAATGAGCAGTTCTTC.

The rearrangement joins TRBV12-3 or TRBV12-4 to TRBJ2-7; TRBD1 is a possible D gene (6 bases). The CDR3 totals 13 residues. The V end lost 4 bases, the J end lost 4 bases, and 11 bases lay between the germline ends. The CDR3, as DNA: TGTGCCAGCAGTTATCAGGGGCAATACGAGCAGTACTTC. It encodes CASSYQGQYEQYF.